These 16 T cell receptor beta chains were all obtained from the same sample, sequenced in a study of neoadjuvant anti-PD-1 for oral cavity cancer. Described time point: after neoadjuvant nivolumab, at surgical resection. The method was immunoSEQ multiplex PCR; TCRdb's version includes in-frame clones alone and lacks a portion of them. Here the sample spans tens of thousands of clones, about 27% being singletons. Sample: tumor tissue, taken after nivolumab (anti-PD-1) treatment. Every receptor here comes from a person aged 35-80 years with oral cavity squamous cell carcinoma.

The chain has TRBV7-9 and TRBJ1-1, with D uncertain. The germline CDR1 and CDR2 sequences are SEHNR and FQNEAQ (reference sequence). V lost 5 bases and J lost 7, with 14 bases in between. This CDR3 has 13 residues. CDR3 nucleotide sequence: TGTGCCAGCAGCCCCGGGTTGGCTGTTGAAGCTTTCTTT. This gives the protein CASSPGLAVEAFF.

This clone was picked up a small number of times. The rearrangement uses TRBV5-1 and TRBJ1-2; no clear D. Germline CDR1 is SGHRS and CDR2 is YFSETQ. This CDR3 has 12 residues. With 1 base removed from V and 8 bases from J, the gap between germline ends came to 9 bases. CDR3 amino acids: CASSLNLEGYTF. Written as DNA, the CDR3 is TGCGCCAGCAGCTTGAATCTTGAAGGCTACACCTTC.

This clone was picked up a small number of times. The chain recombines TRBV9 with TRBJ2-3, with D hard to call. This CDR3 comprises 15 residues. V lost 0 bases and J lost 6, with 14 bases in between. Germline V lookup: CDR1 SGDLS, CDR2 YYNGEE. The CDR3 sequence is CASSVGRFRHDTQYF. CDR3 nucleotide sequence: TGTGCCAGCAGCGTAGGTCGTTTCCGCCACGATACGCAGTATTTT.

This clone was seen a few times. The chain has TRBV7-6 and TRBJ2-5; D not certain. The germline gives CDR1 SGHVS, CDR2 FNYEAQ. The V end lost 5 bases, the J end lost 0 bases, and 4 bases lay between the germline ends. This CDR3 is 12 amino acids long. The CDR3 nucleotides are TGTGCCAGCAGCCCAGACCAAGAGACCCAGTACTTC. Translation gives CASSPDQETQYF. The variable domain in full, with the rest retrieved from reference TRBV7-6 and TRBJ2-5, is GAGVSQSPRYKVTKRGQDVALRCDPISGHVSLYWYRQALGQGPEFLTYFNYEAQQDKSGLPNDRFSAERPEGSISTLTIQRTEQRDSAMYRCASSPDQETQYFGPGTRLLVL.

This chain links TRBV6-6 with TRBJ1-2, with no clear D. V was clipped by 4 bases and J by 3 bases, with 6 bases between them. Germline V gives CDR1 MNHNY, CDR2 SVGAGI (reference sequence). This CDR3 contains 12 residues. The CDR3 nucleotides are TGTGCCAGCAGTTGGACGGACTATGGCTACACCTTC. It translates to CASSWTDYGYTF.

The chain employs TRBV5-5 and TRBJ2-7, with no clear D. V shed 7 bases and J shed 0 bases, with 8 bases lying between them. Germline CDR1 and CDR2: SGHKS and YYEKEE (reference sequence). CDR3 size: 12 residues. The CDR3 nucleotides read TGTGCCAGCGCAGCTAACTCCTACGAGCAGTACTTC. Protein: CASAANSYEQYF. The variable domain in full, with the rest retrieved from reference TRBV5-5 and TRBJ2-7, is DAGVTQSPTHLIKTRGQQVTLRCSPISGHKSVSWYQQVLGQGPQFIFQYYEKEERGRGNFPDRFSARQFPNYSSELNVNALLLGDSALYLCASAANSYEQYFGPGTRLTVT.

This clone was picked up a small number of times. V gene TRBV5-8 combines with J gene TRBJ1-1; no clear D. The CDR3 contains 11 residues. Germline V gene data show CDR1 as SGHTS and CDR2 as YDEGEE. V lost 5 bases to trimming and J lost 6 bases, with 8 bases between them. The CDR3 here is CASRSRAEAFF. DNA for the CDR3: TGTGCCAGCAGGTCCAGAGCTGAAGCTTTCTTT.

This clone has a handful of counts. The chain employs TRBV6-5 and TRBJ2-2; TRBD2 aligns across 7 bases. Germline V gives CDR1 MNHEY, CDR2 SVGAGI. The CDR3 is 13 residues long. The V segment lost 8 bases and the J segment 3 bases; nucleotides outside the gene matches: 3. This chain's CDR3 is CASAGRDTGELFF. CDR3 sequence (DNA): TGTGCCAGCGCGGGGAGGGACACCGGGGAGCTGTTTTTT.

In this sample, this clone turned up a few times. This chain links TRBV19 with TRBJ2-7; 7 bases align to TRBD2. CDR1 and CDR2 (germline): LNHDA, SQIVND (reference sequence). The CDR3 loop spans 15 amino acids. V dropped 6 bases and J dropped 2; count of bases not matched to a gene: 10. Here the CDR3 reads CASSGRTRTPYEQYF. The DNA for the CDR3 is TGTGCCAGTAGCGGGAGGACGCGAACCCCCTACGAGCAGTACTTC.

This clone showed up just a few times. The CDR3 DNA sequence: TGTGCCAGCCGAGAAGGATACGAGCAGTACTTC. This gives the protein CASREGYEQYF. The chain has TRBV7-6 and TRBJ2-7, with unresolved D. Germline V gene data show CDR1 as SGHVS and CDR2 as FNYEAQ. The CDR3 runs 11 residues. Trimming removed 8 bases at V and 4 bases at J, with 9 bases between.

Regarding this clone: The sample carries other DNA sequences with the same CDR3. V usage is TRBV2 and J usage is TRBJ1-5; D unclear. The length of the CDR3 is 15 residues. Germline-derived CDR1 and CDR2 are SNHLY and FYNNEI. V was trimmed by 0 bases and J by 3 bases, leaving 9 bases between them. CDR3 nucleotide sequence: TGTGCCAGCAGTGAAGCTAGACGAAACAATCAGCCCCAGCATTTT. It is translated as CASSEARRNNQPQHF.

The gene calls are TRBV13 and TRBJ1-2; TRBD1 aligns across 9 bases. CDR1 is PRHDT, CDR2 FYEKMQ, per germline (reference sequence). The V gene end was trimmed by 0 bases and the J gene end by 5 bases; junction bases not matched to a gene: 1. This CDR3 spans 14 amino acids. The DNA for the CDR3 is TGTGCCAGCAGCTTAGGACAGGGGGCATATGGCTACACCTTC. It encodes CASSLGQGAYGYTF.

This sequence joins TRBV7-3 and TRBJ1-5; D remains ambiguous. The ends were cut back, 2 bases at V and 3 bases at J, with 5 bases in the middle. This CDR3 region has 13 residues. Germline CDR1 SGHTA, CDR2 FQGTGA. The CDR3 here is CASSLGINQPQHF. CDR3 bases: TGTGCCAGCAGCTTAGGGATCAATCAGCCCCAGCATTTT.

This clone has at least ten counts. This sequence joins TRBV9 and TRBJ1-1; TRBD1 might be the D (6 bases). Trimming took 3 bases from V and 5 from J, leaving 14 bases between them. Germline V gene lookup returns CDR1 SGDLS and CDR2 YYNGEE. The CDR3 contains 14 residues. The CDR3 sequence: CASSANGGETEAFF. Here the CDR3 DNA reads TGTGCCAGCAGCGCCAATGGGGGCGAGACTGAAGCTTTCTTT.

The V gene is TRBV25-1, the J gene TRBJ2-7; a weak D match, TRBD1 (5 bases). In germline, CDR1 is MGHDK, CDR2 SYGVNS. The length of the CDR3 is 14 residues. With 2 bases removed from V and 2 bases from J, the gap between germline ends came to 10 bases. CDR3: CASSEGAGPYEQYF. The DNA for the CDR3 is TGTGCCAGCAGTGAAGGGGCAGGGCCCTACGAGCAGTACTTC.

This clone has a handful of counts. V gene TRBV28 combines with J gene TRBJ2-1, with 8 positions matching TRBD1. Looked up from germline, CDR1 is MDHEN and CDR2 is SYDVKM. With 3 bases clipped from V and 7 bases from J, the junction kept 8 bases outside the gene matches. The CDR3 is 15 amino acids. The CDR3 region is CASSFRAGGGNEQFF. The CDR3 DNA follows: TGTGCCAGCAGTTTTCGGGCAGGGGGCGGGAATGAGCAGTTCTTC. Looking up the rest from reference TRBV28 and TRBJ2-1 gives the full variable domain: DVKVTQSSRYLVKRTGEKVFLECVQDMDHENMFWYRQDPGLGLRLIYFSYDVKMKEKGDIPEGYSVSREKKERFSLILESASTNQTSMYLCASSFRAGGGNEQFFGPGTRLTVL.